A single sample gave rise to the 4 T cell receptor beta chains below, sequenced in a study of tumor-infiltrating lymphocytes in primary liver carcinoma. Co-extracted RNA and DNA came from roughly 20-30 mg of unsorted bulk tissue. With 400 to 550 ng total RNA as template and a constant-region primer, TCR beta cDNA was made. ARM-PCR was slightly modified, and three nested multiplex PCR rounds with it gave rise to the TCR beta libraries. The two initial PCR rounds, approximately 10 cycles each, used TRBV1-TRBV30 forward and C-beta reverse primers. TCRdb re-derived calls from the multiplex PCR reads in MiXCR, one entry per CDR3 protein. Counted here are about 41,000 distinct CDR3 sequences, approximately 70% occurring once; the ten biggest clones make up about 18%. Sequencing was performed on liver tumor tissue from sampling region 2. The subset was: tumor region T2, inferior pole. The receptors originated from a man aged 40-49 years with primary liver carcinoma and hepatitis B virus infection.

As to this clonotype: A read error may account for a junction end that differs from germline. The V and J genes are TRBV4-2 and TRBJ2-5, with TRBD2 matching over 8 bases. Germline assignment: CDR1 LGHNA and CDR2 YNFKEQ. The CDR3 loop spans 19 amino acids. Here the CDR3 DNA reads TGTGCCAACAGCCCCAGTTGGACTAGCCTAGCGGCCTTTGGAGAGGCCCCGTACTTC. Amino acid sequence: CANSPSWTSLAAFGEAPYF.

As for this clonotype: Since no conserved phenylalanine or tryptophan closes the CDR3, a read error is the likely cause. This chain connects TRBV30 to TRBJ2-7, with 9 bases fitting TRBD1. Germline V gives CDR1 GTSNPN, CDR2 SVGIG (reference sequence). Trimming took 2 bases from V and 5 from J; bases not matched to a gene: 7. The CDR3 spans 14 residues. The CDR3 DNA is TGTGCCTGGAGTAATACCTGGACAGGGGACGAGCAGTACCTC. Protein sequence: CAWSNTWTGDEQYL.

V usage is TRBV12-3 or TRBV12-4 and J usage is TRBJ2-1; 7 bases line up with TRBD1. V was clipped by 8 bases and J by 9 bases; unmatched bases: 10. The CDR3 spans 13 residues. The CDR3 DNA sequence: TGTGCCAGCCCTCCGGACAGGTATAGTGAGCAGTTCTTC. It encodes CASPPDRYSEQFF.

In the case of this clonotype: One end of the junction varies from germline; a read error may be responsible. V and J are TRBV28 and TRBJ1-3; D possibly corresponds to TRBD1 (5 bases). Germline V gene data show CDR1 as MDHEN and CDR2 as SYDVKM. The CDR3 covers 16 residues. The CDR3 nucleotides read TGTGCCAGCAGTATAATGGGTCAGGGCTCTGGGAACACCATATATTTT. Protein product: CASSIMGQGSGNTIYF. Full variable domain (remainder filled in from reference TRBV28 and TRBJ1-3): DVKVTQSSRYLVKRTGEKVFLECVQDMDHENMFWYRQDPGLGLRLIYFSYDVKMKEKGDIPEGYSVSREKKERFSLILESASTNQTSMYLCASSIMGQGSGNTIYFGEGSWLTVV.